The 29 T cell receptor beta chains below come from one sample, sequenced in a study of beta chain features in type 1 diabetes. What was sequenced were expressed TCRB transcripts, since all of the isolated RNA had been reverse transcribed. Clones were read by immunoSEQ multiplex PCR, and TCRdb kept only the in-frame ones, dropping some. The table shows about 180,000 clones, with more than 10% occurring only once. The specimen was central memory CD4+ T cells from blood. The source of these receptors is a woman aged 18-30 years in good health.

The V and J genes are TRBV12-1 and TRBJ1-2; whether TRBD1, the table's D call, matches the DNA was not checked. TRBV12-1 is classified as a pseudogene. This CDR3 region has 11 residues. CDR3 nucleotide sequence: TGTGCCAGCAGCTCAAGGGGGAGCTACACCTTC. It translates to CASSSRGSYTF.

The rearrangement joins TRBV28 to TRBJ2-1; D gene unclear. The CDR3 spans 10 residues. The germline CDR1 and CDR2 sequences are MDHEN and SYDVKM. V was trimmed by 7 bases and J by 7 bases, leaving 5 bases between them. The CDR3 sequence is CASTANEQFF. The CDR3 DNA sequence: TGTGCCAGCACAGCGAATGAGCAGTTCTTC.

This clone was seen only a few times. This chain links TRBV5-1 with TRBJ2-5, with TRBD2 matching over 11 bases. Germline CDR1 is SGHRS and CDR2 is YFSETQ. V lost 4 bases, J lost 5 bases, and 10 bases stayed unmatched. This CDR3 has 16 residues. CDR3 protein: CASSPGTSGVGETQYF. The CDR3 DNA reads as TGCGCCAGCAGCCCCGGGACTAGCGGAGTGGGTGAGACCCAGTACTTC.

The chain carries TRBV14 and TRBJ2-1; 11 bases agree with TRBD2. The CDR3 contains 15 residues. Germline lookup yields CDR1 SGHDN and CDR2 FVKESK. Unmatched junction bases numbered 7, after V lost 0 bases and J lost 12 bases. The CDR3 nucleotides are TGTGCCAGCAGCCAAGATTGGGCTAGCGGGAGGAGGCAGTTCTTC. Protein: CASSQDWASGRRQFF.

This clone was seen only a few times. This rearrangement joins TRBV28 to TRBJ1-2; 8 bases fit TRBD1. Germline-derived CDR1 and CDR2 are MDHEN and SYDVKM. The CDR3 length is 15 residues. With 5 bases clipped from V and 5 bases from J, the junction kept 10 bases outside the gene matches. CDR3 loop: CASSPRDRKSYGYTF. The CDR3 DNA follows: TGTGCCAGCAGTCCTAGGGACAGGAAGTCATATGGCTACACCTTC.

This clone was detected only a few times. The gene calls are TRBV30 and TRBJ2-2; 9 bases are a match to TRBD1. The CDR3 covers 13 residues. J was trimmed by 4 bases and V by 3 bases; bases with no gene match: 0. Germline CDR1 and CDR2: GTSNPN and SVGIG (reference sequence). CDR3 sequence reads: CAWRGQGTGELFF. In nucleotides, the CDR3 is TGTGCCTGGAGGGGACAGGGCACCGGGGAGCTGTTTTTT. Full variable domain (remainder filled in from reference TRBV30 and TRBJ2-2): SQTIHQWPATLVQPVGSPLSLECTVEGTSNPNLYWYRQAAGRGLQLLFYSVGIGQISSEVPQNLSASRPQDRQFILSSKKLLLSDSGFYLCAWRGQGTGELFFGEGSRLTVL.

The chain recombines TRBV7-8 with TRBJ2-7, with TRBD1 matching over 7 bases. Per the germline V gene, CDR1 is SGHVS and CDR2 is FQNEAQ. This CDR3 comprises 15 residues. V gave up 5 bases and J gave up 0 bases; unmatched junction bases: 7. CDR3 amino acids: CASSPRQGNSYEQYF. CDR3 DNA sequence: TGTGCCAGCAGCCCACGACAGGGTAACTCCTACGAGCAGTACTTC.

This clone was seen only a few times. The V and J genes are TRBV28 and TRBJ2-1, with 8 bases identical to TRBD2. V was pared by 2 bases and J by 10 bases, with 7 bases of the junction left unmatched. CDR3 length: 14 residues. Germline V gene sequence: CDR1 MDHEN, CDR2 SYDVKM. In nucleotides, the CDR3 is TGTGCCAGCAGTTTAGCGGGGGGACGGAGGGAGCAGTTCTTC. It is translated as CASSLAGGRREQFF.

This clone has a handful of counts. The chain links TRBV30 to TRBJ1-4; 10 positions agree with TRBD1. In germline, CDR1 is GTSNPN, CDR2 SVGIG (reference sequence). The junction had 6 bases not matched to a gene; V was cut back by 2 bases and J by 6 bases. The CDR3 extends over 15 amino acids. Here the CDR3 DNA reads TGTGCCTGGAGTAAGACAGGGGGCAGATATGAAAAACTGTTTTTT. Residues: CAWSKTGGRYEKLFF.

The rearrangement links TRBV6-5 to TRBJ1-2, with D uncertain. This CDR3 spans 13 amino acids. V gave up 0 bases and J gave up 6 bases, with 8 bases separating them. Per the germline V gene, CDR1 is MNHEY and CDR2 is SVGAGI. CDR3 protein: CASSYSGSDGYTF. DNA of the CDR3: TGTGCCAGCAGTTACTCGGGGAGCGATGGCTACACCTTC.

This chain uses TRBV11-3 with TRBJ1-1; a possible D gene is TRBD1 (5 bases). Germline V CDR1 and CDR2: SGHNT, YENEEA. This CDR3 has 13 amino acids. Trimming cost V 1 base and J 8 bases, with 11 bases left between them. The CDR3 here is CASSLVGRGEAFF. The CDR3 DNA follows: TGTGCCAGCAGCTTAGTTGGAAGGGGAGAAGCTTTCTTT. The variable domain in full, completed from reference TRBV11-3 and TRBJ1-1, reads EAGVVQSPRYKIIEKKQPVAFWCNPISGHNTLYWYLQNLGQGPELLIRYENEEAVDDSQLPKDRFSAERLKGVDSTLKIQPAELGDSAVYLCASSLVGRGEAFFGQGTRLTVV.

This sequence joins TRBV15 and TRBJ2-5; weak D call: TRBD2 (5 bases). The CDR3 totals 16 residues. Germline V gives CDR1 LNHNV, CDR2 YYDKDF (reference sequence). The germline V and J ends were trimmed by 6 bases and 5 bases, with 22 bases remaining between them. The CDR3 DNA is TGTGCCACCAGTGAGATGCGGGCTCAGAGGTCGGAGACCCAGTACTTC. The encoded protein is CATSEMRAQRSETQYF.

V usage is TRBV14 and J usage is TRBJ2-1, with TRBD2 as a possible D gene (6 bases). V lost 4 bases to trimming and J lost 15 bases, with 19 bases between them. This CDR3 spans 13 amino acids. Germline V gene sequence: CDR1 SGHDN, CDR2 FVKESK. CDR3 nucleotides: TGTGCCAGCAGCCCAGAGTGGAGACTAGGACTGTTCTTC. Translated: CASSPEWRLGLFF.

This clone was observed a handful of times. The gene calls are TRBV4-2 and TRBJ1-2; D is perhaps TRBD1 (5 bases). This CDR3 is built from 16 residues. Trimming took off 3 bases at V and 1 base at J, with 15 bases between the two ends. In germline, CDR1 is LGHNA, CDR2 YNFKEQ. The CDR3 spells CASSHTDRQYNYGYTF. CDR3 bases: TGTGCCAGCAGCCACACAGACAGACAGTATAACTATGGCTACACCTTC.

Concerning this clone itself: A much larger clone differs by one base, so this may be a read error. This rearrangement joins TRBV6-4 to TRBJ1-2; tentatively, D is TRBD1 (6 bases). Trimming cost V 6 bases and J 4 bases, with 9 bases left between them. This CDR3 spans 12 amino acids. Germline V lookup: CDR1 MRHNA, CDR2 SNTAGT. CDR3 protein: CASSGQTYGYTF. The CDR3 bases are TGTGCCAGCAGCGGACAGACCTATGGCTACACCTTC.

J is TRBJ1-3 and V is TRBV5-1; the D is unclear. From germline, CDR1 is SGHRS and CDR2 YFSETQ. The CDR3 loop spans 14 amino acids. V was pared by 6 bases and J by 0 bases, with 10 bases between. CDR3 in DNA: TGCGCCAGCATGCCGGGAAGCTCTGGAAACACCATATATTTT. Its translation is CASMPGSSGNTIYF.

The rearrangement links TRBV18 to TRBJ2-3; D gene ambiguous. Looked up from germline, CDR1 is KGHSH and CDR2 is LQKENI. Between the trimmed V and J ends, which lost 6 bases and 2 bases, there was a span of 12 bases. The length of the CDR3 is 14 residues. CDR3 sequence reads: CASSASRATDTQYF. CDR3 sequence (DNA): TGTGCCAGCTCCGCCTCGCGAGCCACAGATACGCAGTATTTT.

The J gene is TRBJ2-5, the V gene TRBV6-6; tentative D call: TRBD1 (8 bases). The J call may be incorrect, as the DNA end agrees better with TRBJ2-7. Germline V gives CDR1 MNHNY, CDR2 SVGAGI (reference sequence). The CDR3 length is 13 residues. The CDR3 sequence is CASSKTGGDEQYF. The CDR3 region has the DNA TGTGCCAGCAGCAAAACAGGGGGGGACGAGCAGTACTTC.

This sequence joins TRBV9 and TRBJ1-6; tentatively, D is TRBD1 (5 bases). V was clipped by 0 bases and J by 10 bases, with 17 bases between them. The CDR3 length is 16 residues. Per the germline V gene, CDR1 is SGDLS and CDR2 is YYNGEE. This chain's CDR3 is CASSVEIQGAGSPLHF. Here the CDR3 DNA reads TGTGCCAGCAGCGTAGAAATCCAGGGCGCAGGCTCACCCCTCCACTTT.

A word on this clone: The junction and the germline gene differ at one end; a read error may be behind it. The chain carries TRBV5-1 and TRBJ1-2, with D maybe TRBD1 (5 bases). The germline V gene encodes CDR1 SGHRS and CDR2 YFSETQ. The CDR3 totals 13 residues. The CDR3, as DNA: TGCGCCAGCAGCTTGGCCAGAGCAGGGAACGTGGCCTTC. Amino acid sequence: CASSLARAGNVAF.

This clone showed up just a few times. The CDR3 is CASSSGLALEQYF. DNA of the CDR3: TGTGCCAGCAGTTCCGGACTAGCGCTGGAGCAGTACTTC. The V gene is TRBV6-5, the J gene TRBJ2-7; 9 nucleotides match TRBD2. V trimming: 4 bases; J trimming: 7 bases; junction bases outside the gene matches: 5. The CDR3 has 13 residues. CDR1 and CDR2 (germline): MNHEY, SVGAGI.

The CDR3 sequence: CASSLGQGREKLFF. The CDR3 nucleotides read TGTGCCAGCAGCTTGGGACAGGGTCGAGAAAAACTGTTTTTT. The genes are TRBV7-2 and TRBJ1-4; 9 bases align to TRBD1. Per the germline V gene, CDR1 is SGHTA and CDR2 is FQGNSA. The V gene end was trimmed by 3 bases and the J gene end by 8 bases; junction bases not matched to a gene: 4. The CDR3 runs 14 residues.

This clone has ten or more counts. The chain has TRBV29-1 and TRBJ2-7; TRBD1 aligns across 8 bases. The ends lost 6 bases at V and 6 bases at J; junction bases unmatched: 13. The CDR3 loop spans 14 amino acids. Germline values: CDR1 SQVTM, CDR2 ANQGSEA. The CDR3 bases are TGCAGCGTGAAGGACAGGGCTGTTGGGGGCGAGCAGTACTTC. It translates to CSVKDRAVGGEQYF.

The gene calls are TRBV5-1 and TRBJ2-7; TRBD1 matches 7 bases. Germline CDR1 reads SGHRS; CDR2 reads YFSETQ. The V segment lost 1 base and the J segment 7 bases; nucleotides outside the gene matches: 8. CDR3 size: 14 residues. The CDR3 bases are TGCGCCAGCAGCTTGCGACAGGGTGTTGAAGAGCAGTACTTC. Its translation: CASSLRQGVEEQYF.

In this sample, this clone turned up a few times. This sequence joins TRBV29-1 and TRBJ2-5; D gene unclear. The germline CDR1 and CDR2 sequences are SQVTM and ANQGSEA. Deletions cut 4 bases from V and 4 bases from J, with 10 bases between. This CDR3 is 12 amino acids long. The CDR3 spells CSVAVIAETQYF. The CDR3 bases are TGCAGCGTTGCGGTCATTGCAGAGACCCAGTACTTC.

The chain is built from TRBV11-2 and TRBJ2-7; D unresolved. This CDR3 has 15 amino acids. Trimming took off 0 bases at V and 1 base at J, with 10 bases between the two ends. Germline CDR1 SGHAT, CDR2 FQNNGV. This CDR3 is CASSLDHGWSYEQYF. For the CDR3, the DNA is TGTGCCAGCAGCTTAGATCACGGGTGGTCCTACGAGCAGTACTTC.

The V gene is TRBV29-1, the J gene TRBJ2-1, with D perhaps TRBD2 (6 bases). Trimming pared 3 bases from V and 1 base from J, leaving 10 bases between. The germline V gene encodes CDR1 SQVTM and CDR2 ANQGSEA. The CDR3 is 14 amino acids. This chain's CDR3 is CSVERRGSYNEQFF. The CDR3 DNA reads TGCAGCGTTGAGCGTCGGGGGTCCTACAATGAGCAGTTCTTC.

The gene calls are TRBV27 and TRBJ1-4; 7 bases are shared with TRBD1. V was clipped by 5 bases and J by 8 bases; unmatched bases: 8. Germline values: CDR1 MNHEY, CDR2 SMNVEV (reference sequence). This CDR3 is 14 amino acids long. The CDR3: CASSLTGVQEKLFF. The CDR3 DNA follows: TGTGCCAGCAGTCTTACAGGGGTACAAGAAAAACTGTTTTTT.

This clone was seen a handful of times. This chain uses TRBV19 with TRBJ2-2; possible D gene TRBD2, 6 bases. With 5 bases removed from V and 5 bases from J, the gap between germline ends came to 12 bases. The CDR3 spans 14 residues. The germline V gene has CDR1 LNHDA and CDR2 SQIVND (reference sequence). The CDR3 DNA is TGTGCCAGTAGTCTCGGGAGAGGGACCGGGGAGCTGTTTTTT. Residues: CASSLGRGTGELFF.